The next 11 T cell receptor beta chains were all read from a single sample in a study. TCRdb reprocessed the RT-PCR reads with MiXCR, giving one entry per CDR3 protein. The top ten hold roughly 3.9% of the sample, which has about 680,000 distinct CDR3 sequences, 11% to 15% seen once. The specimen was memory CD4+ T cells from blood. These receptors originate from a female donor in good health, serving as a healthy control.

The V gene is TRBV2, the J gene TRBJ2-7; 11 positions match TRBD2. V dropped 6 bases and J dropped 4; count of bases not matched to a gene: 11. Germline CDR1 reads SNHLY; CDR2 reads FYNNEI. This CDR3 is 16 amino acids long. CDR3 DNA: TGTGCCAGCAGAGAGACACTAGCGGGAGAAGGATACGAGCAGTACTTC. Protein product: CASRETLAGEGYEQYF.

This clonotype was counted only a few times. The chain uses TRBV5-1 and TRBJ2-5; D could derive from TRBD1 or TRBD2 (6 bases each). With 1 base removed from V and 5 bases from J, the gap between germline ends came to 15 bases. Per germline, CDR1 SGHRS and CDR2 YFSETQ. The length of the CDR3 is 15 residues. The CDR3 DNA is TGCGCCAGCAGCTTGAGGCACGGGGGCGGGGAGACCCAGTACTTC. Protein: CASSLRHGGGETQYF.

The chain recombines TRBV5-4 with TRBJ1-4; tentatively, D is TRBD1 (5 bases). CDR3 length: 15 amino acids. The germline V and J ends were trimmed by 3 bases and 4 bases, with 13 bases remaining between them. CDR1 is SGHNT and CDR2 is YYREEE in the germline V gene (reference sequence). In nucleotides, the CDR3 is TGTGCCAGCAGCTCTTACGGGGGGGTTAATGAAAAACTGTTTTTT. Protein product: CASSSYGGVNEKLFF.

The chain recombines TRBV9 with TRBJ2-2; D might be TRBD1 (6 bases). V was pared by 0 bases and J by 0 bases, with 6 bases between. The germline V gene has CDR1 SGDLS and CDR2 YYNGEE. The CDR3 loop spans 15 amino acids. The CDR3 region has the DNA TGTGCCAGCAGCGTAGAGGGGGCGAACACCGGGGAGCTGTTTTTT. Translated, it gives CASSVEGANTGELFF.

This clonotype has a handful of counts. This chain's CDR3 is CASSYLKGAGSPLHF. CDR3 DNA: TGTGCCAGCAGTTACTTAAAGGGGGCAGGTTCACCCCTCCACTTT. The chain links TRBV27 to TRBJ1-6; 7 nucleotides match TRBD1. The V gene's germline CDR1 is MNHEY and CDR2 SMNVEV (reference sequence). Losses at the gene ends were 4 bases for V and 9 bases for J; bases not matched to a gene: 9. The CDR3 length is 15 residues.

This rearrangement joins TRBV4-1 to TRBJ1-1; no clear D. The CDR3 runs to 11 residues. Germline assignment: CDR1 MGHRA and CDR2 YSYEKL. V gave up 11 bases and J gave up 1 base, with 8 bases separating them. The CDR3 sequence is CAARGNTEAFF. The CDR3, as DNA: TGCGCCGCTCGCGGGAACACTGAAGCTTTCTTT.

The DNA of the CDR3 is TGTGCCAGCAGCCCCAGAATCAGGACAGGGAATTTTTTATACAATGAGCAGTTCTTC. Amino acid sequence: CASSPRIRTGNFLYNEQFF. The chain is built from TRBV11-2 and TRBJ2-1; 8 bases are shared with TRBD1. Germline V CDR1 and CDR2: SGHAT, FQNNGV. The CDR3 is made up of 19 amino acids. V was clipped by 5 bases and J by 4 bases; unmatched bases: 19. Variable domain in full (rest from reference TRBV11-2 and TRBJ2-1): EAGVAQSPRYKIIEKRQSVAFWCNPISGHATLYWYQQILGQGPKLLIQFQNNGVVDDSQLPKDRFSAERLKGVDSTLKIQPAKLEDSAVYLCASSPRIRTGNFLYNEQFFGPGTRLTVL.

The V and J genes are TRBV25-1 and TRBJ1-5; tentatively, D is TRBD1 (5 bases). The CDR3 consists of 14 residues. Germline V gene sequence: CDR1 MGHDK, CDR2 SYGVNS. Trimming removed 4 bases from V and 7 bases from J, with 14 bases in between. The DNA of the CDR3 is TGTGCCAGCAGTGGAGGGCAGGGTATCCAGCCCCAGCATTTT. The encoded protein is CASSGGQGIQPQHF. The full variable domain, in which reference TRBV25-1 and TRBJ1-5 provide the parts outside the CDR3, is EADIYQTPRYLVIGTGKKITLECSQTMGHDKMYWYQQDPGMELHLIHYSYGVNSTEKGDLSSESTVSRIRTEHFPLTLESARPSHTSQYLCASSGGQGIQPQHFGDGTRLSIL.

The V gene is TRBV7-2, the J gene TRBJ2-3, with 8 bases matching TRBD2. The germline V gene encodes CDR1 SGHTA and CDR2 FQGNSA. Trimming took 1 base from V and 7 from J; bases not matched to a gene: 13. The CDR3 totals 17 residues. The DNA of the CDR3 is TGTGCCAGCAGCTTAGAAGGTCTAGCGGGTCGGAGGAATACGCAGTATTTT. Amino acid sequence: CASSLEGLAGRRNTQYF.

This clonotype was counted a few times. The V and J genes are TRBV7-3 and TRBJ2-2; D gene unclear. Trimming shortened V by 5 bases and J by 6 bases, and 10 bases separated the two germline ends. Germline lookup yields CDR1 SGHTA and CDR2 FQGTGA. The CDR3 sequence is 13 residues long. In DNA, the CDR3 is TGTGCCAGCAGCCCCCAGGTGGCCGGGGAGCTGTTTTTT. The encoded protein is CASSPQVAGELFF.

This clonotype occurred a few times. This rearrangement joins TRBV7-2 to TRBJ2-7; TRBD1 matches at 8 bases. CDR1 is SGHTA, CDR2 FQGNSA, per germline. The CDR3 consists of 14 residues. The ends lost 4 bases at V and 3 bases at J; junction bases unmatched: 5. The CDR3 DNA reads TGTGCCAGCAGCTCTAGGACAGGGAGCTACGAGCAGTACTTC. This gives the protein CASSSRTGSYEQYF.